The source of this T cell receptor (beta chain) is a study of T cell changes during pregnancy in multiple sclerosis. V was cut by 2 bases and J by 6 bases, with 4 bases left in between. Germline CDR1 and CDR2: GTSNPN and SVGIG (reference sequence). This CDR3 has 11 amino acids. Sequencing used immunoSEQ multiplex PCR; TCRdb keeps in-frame clones, though not all of them. The repertoire includes 67,000 or so clones, roughly 92% of them detected once, and just over 3% sits in the top ten. The V call is TRBV30, the J call TRBJ2-2; D unclear. The TCR originated in a female donor in good health, enrolled as a control in a pregnancy study. The sample in question was CD8+ T cells from peripheral blood mononuclear cells, obtained in the third trimester of pregnancy. This CDR3 is CAWSRAGELFF. CDR3 in DNA: TGTGCCTGGAGTCGAGCCGGGGAGCTGTTTTTT.